These 20 T cell receptor beta chains originate from one sample sequenced in a study of blood T cell repertoires in COVID-19. Clones were sequenced by immunoSEQ multiplex PCR, and TCRdb holds only the in-frame ones, with some missing. The table includes roughly 60,000 clones, roughly four fifths detected once. The sample taken for sequencing was peripheral blood. These receptors originate from a man in his sixties with acute or convalescent COVID-19.

This clone came up a few times. The chain uses TRBV12-5 and TRBJ2-2; no definite D call. This CDR3 contains 15 residues. Germline V lookup: CDR1 LGHNT, CDR2 FRNRAP. V was shortened by 3 bases and J by 6 bases, with 14 bases between the two germline ends. The CDR3 nucleotides are TGTGCTAGTGGTTTCTATGGATCAGGTTCCGGGGAGCTGTTTTTT. Its protein product is CASGFYGSGSGELFF.

The CDR3 sequence is CASAMSGFYGYTF. CDR3 bases: TGTGCTAGTGCCATGTCAGGTTTCTATGGCTACACCTTC. The chain recombines TRBV12-5 with TRBJ1-2; D unresolved. V gave up 7 bases and J gave up 4 bases, with 13 bases separating them. Germline CDR1 LGHNT, CDR2 FRNRAP. The CDR3 has 13 residues.

This chain joins TRBV5-1 and TRBJ2-3, with 7 bases matching TRBD2. The CDR3 totals 15 residues. CDR1 and CDR2 from the germline V gene are SGHRS and YFSETQ. V shed 3 bases, J shed 2 bases, and the junction held 6 bases outside the gene matches. The CDR3 here is CASSYRDYLTDTQYF. The CDR3 DNA reads as TGCGCCAGCAGCTACCGGGACTATCTCACAGATACGCAGTATTTT.

The V call is TRBV27, the J call TRBJ2-3; TRBD2 matches at 9 bases. This CDR3 has 15 residues. The trim removed 3 bases at V and 5 bases at J, leaving 6 bases unmatched. The V gene's germline CDR1 is MNHEY and CDR2 SMNVEV (reference sequence). The CDR3 region has the DNA TGTGCCAGCAGTTTCGGGAGCGGGGGGTTAGATACGCAGTATTTT. Translation: CASSFGSGGLDTQYF.

This clone came up once. The chain is built from TRBV5-8 and TRBJ1-1; D remains unclear. Germline CDR1 reads SGHTS; CDR2 reads YDEGEE. Trimming removed 0 bases at V and 4 bases at J, with 7 bases between. The CDR3 runs 13 residues. CDR3 sequence reads: CASSLVRGTEAFF. The CDR3, as DNA: TGTGCCAGCAGCTTGGTCCGGGGCACTGAAGCTTTCTTT.

The chain employs TRBV2 and TRBJ1-4, with a possible D match to TRBD1 (6 bases). This CDR3 is built from 15 residues. Trimming took 8 bases from V and 6 from J, leaving 19 bases between them. Germline V gene sequence: CDR1 SNHLY, CDR2 FYNNEI. The CDR3 here is CASASTGIVDEKLFF. As DNA, the CDR3 is TGTGCCAGCGCTTCAACAGGGATAGTAGATGAAAAACTGTTTTTT. Based on the CDR3 plus reference TRBV2 and TRBJ1-4, the full variable domain is EPEVTQTPSHQVTQMGQEVILRCVPISNHLYFYWYRQILGQKVEFLVSFYNNEISEKSEIFDDQFSVERPDGSNFTLKIRSTKLEDSAMYFCASASTGIVDEKLFFGSGTQLSVL.

DNA of the CDR3: TGTGCCACCAGCAGAGGAAGGGACAGGACAGGTGGCTACACCTTC. Protein product: CATSRGRDRTGGYTF. V and J are TRBV15 and TRBJ1-2, with 8 bases matching TRBD1. The trim removed 1 base at V and 7 bases at J, leaving 8 bases unmatched. The CDR3 is made up of 15 amino acids. From germline, CDR1 is LNHNV and CDR2 YYDKDF (reference sequence).

This chain joins TRBV5-1 and TRBJ2-2; 7 nucleotides match TRBD1. After removal of 4 bases from V and 0 bases from J, the junction contained 9 bases not matched to a gene. CDR1 is SGHRS and CDR2 is YFSETQ in the germline V gene. CDR3 length: 17 amino acids. The CDR3: CASSRRGGPSNTGELFF. CDR3 DNA: TGCGCCAGCAGCCGTCGAGGGGGCCCCTCGAACACCGGGGAGCTGTTTTTT. The variable domain in full, completed from reference TRBV5-1 and TRBJ2-2, reads KAGVTQTPRYLIKTRGQQVTLSCSPISGHRSVSWYQQTPGQGLQFLFEYFSETQRNKGNFPGRFSGRQFSNSRSEMNVSTLELGDSALYLCASSRRGGPSNTGELFFGEGSRLTVL.

J is TRBJ1-1 and V is TRBV9; 7 bases agree with TRBD1. CDR3 length: 17 residues. The V gene's germline CDR1 is SGDLS and CDR2 YYNGEE. Trimming removed 3 bases from V and 0 bases from J; junction bases left unmatched: 11. The CDR3 here is CASSARQGVGMNTEAFF. The CDR3 bases are TGTGCCAGCAGCGCGAGGCAGGGGGTCGGTATGAACACTGAAGCTTTCTTT.

J is TRBJ2-7 and V is TRBV5-6; a possible D gene is TRBD1 (7 bases). The length of the CDR3 is 14 residues. V gave up 0 bases and J gave up 9 bases, with 16 bases separating them. CDR1 and CDR2 (germline): SGHDT, YYEEEE. In DNA form, the CDR3 reads TGTGCCAGCAGCTTGGGCGGGACAGACCTTTGGCAGTACTTC. Residues: CASSLGGTDLWQYF. The full variable domain, with the rest looked up from reference TRBV5-6 and TRBJ2-7, is DAGVTQSPTHLIKTRGQQVTLRCSPKSGHDTVSWYQQALGQGPQFIFQYYEEEERQRGNFPDRFSGHQFPNYSSELNVNALLLGDSALYLCASSLGGTDLWQYFGPGTRLTVT.

The chain uses TRBV4-2 and TRBJ1-3; maybe TRBD1 (6 bases). CDR3 length: 16 amino acids. Deletions cut 1 base from V and 4 bases from J, with 14 bases between. Germline V gene sequence: CDR1 LGHNA, CDR2 YNFKEQ. The CDR3 DNA follows: TGTGCCAGCAGCCAAGTCTCAGGGGATCGAGGAAACACCATATATTTT. Translation: CASSQVSGDRGNTIYF.

CDR3 loop: CASSKGEDTLSYEQYF. As DNA, the CDR3 is TGTGCCAGCAGCAAAGGGGAGGACACCCTCTCCTACGAGCAGTACTTC. The chain links TRBV21-1 to TRBJ2-7; no DNA check was done on the table's D call, TRBD2. TRBV21-1 is given as a pseudogene. The CDR3 consists of 16 residues.

J is TRBJ2-5 and V is TRBV27; 8 nucleotides agree with TRBD2. The germline V gene encodes CDR1 MNHEY and CDR2 SMNVEV (reference sequence). V lost 7 bases, J lost 5 bases, and 9 bases stayed unmatched. The CDR3 has 14 amino acids. The CDR3 protein is CASIPSGSPETQYF. CDR3 in DNA: TGTGCCAGCATTCCTAGCGGGTCCCCCGAGACCCAGTACTTC.

V is TRBV14 and J is TRBJ2-5; tentative D call: TRBD1 (6 bases). The germline gives CDR1 SGHDN, CDR2 FVKESK. The CDR3 spans 19 residues. V was trimmed by 0 bases and J by 5 bases, leaving 25 bases between them. CDR3 nucleotides: TGTGCCAGCAGCCAAGACCCTAGATGGGACAACCGGGCCAGGGAGACCCAGTACTTC. It is translated as CASSQDPRWDNRARETQYF.

This clone appeared a few times. The V call is TRBV7-2, the J call TRBJ1-6; no reliable D call. The germline V gene has CDR1 SGHTA and CDR2 FQGNSA. The CDR3 consists of 13 residues. The V end was cut by 2 bases, the J end by 11 bases, with 10 bases between. CDR3: CASSLSYGTPLHF. The CDR3 DNA reads as TGTGCCAGCAGCTTATCTTACGGGACACCCCTCCACTTT.

The V call is TRBV6-1, the J call TRBJ1-2; maybe TRBD1 (6 bases). Trimming removed 6 bases at V and 7 bases at J, with 18 bases between. CDR1 is MNHNS, CDR2 SASEGT, per germline. The CDR3 is 14 residues long. CDR3 protein: CASRPVRGAGGYTF. DNA for the CDR3: TGTGCCAGCAGGCCCGTCCGGGGGGCGGGTGGCTACACCTTC.

The chain is built from TRBV2 and TRBJ1-2; D ambiguous. The CDR3 runs to 13 residues. Germline V lookup: CDR1 SNHLY, CDR2 FYNNEI. V was clipped by 6 bases and J by 4 bases, with 12 bases between them. In DNA form, the CDR3 reads TGTGCCAGCAGCGTCGGAGAAGGCTATGGCTACACCTTC. Translation gives CASSVGEGYGYTF.

The chain employs TRBV9 and TRBJ2-5; D ambiguous. In germline, CDR1 is SGDLS, CDR2 YYNGEE. The CDR3 loop spans 15 amino acids. V was trimmed by 0 bases and J by 4 bases, leaving 13 bases between them. The CDR3 DNA reads TGTGCCAGCAGCGTAGGCCAGGCCGATGGAGAGACCCAGTACTTC. It codes for CASSVGQADGETQYF.

This clone was picked up a small number of times. The J gene is TRBJ1-1, the V gene TRBV19; 12 bases agree with TRBD1. This CDR3 region has 16 residues. V shed 3 bases, J shed 8 bases, and the junction held 10 bases outside the gene matches. From germline, CDR1 is LNHDA and CDR2 SQIVND (reference sequence). The CDR3 reads CASSMRTGQGAPEAFF. The CDR3 bases are TGTGCCAGTAGTATGCGAACGGGACAGGGGGCCCCAGAAGCTTTCTTT. The variable domain in full, completed from reference TRBV19 and TRBJ1-1, reads DGGITQSPKYLFRKEGQNVTLSCEQNLNHDAMYWYRQDPGQGLRLIYYSQIVNDFQKGDIAEGYSVSREKKESFPLTVTSAQKNPTAFYLCASSMRTGQGAPEAFFGQGTRLTVV.

V is TRBV6-6 and J is TRBJ1-2, with a weak D call TRBD1 (6 bases). Trimming pared 5 bases from V and 4 bases from J, leaving 14 bases between. CDR1 MNHNY and CDR2 SVGAGI come from the germline V gene (reference sequence). The CDR3 is 14 residues long. DNA of the CDR3: TGTGCCAGCAGTGTCGGGGGGGCCGCCTATGGCTACACCTTC. Its translation is CASSVGGAAYGYTF.